This T cell receptor beta chain is drawn from a study of control samples from healthy donors and cancer patients. Some clones are missing from TCRdb's copy, which holds only in-frame ones; the method was immunoSEQ multiplex PCR. The data show fewer than 85,000 clones, around 91% seen once. The CDR3 extends over 16 amino acids. The trim removed 6 bases at V and 0 bases at J, leaving 7 bases unmatched. Germline V CDR1 and CDR2: SNHLY, FYNNEI. The chain links TRBV2 to TRBJ1-4; TRBD1 aligns across 7 bases. This receptor was obtained from a man aged 25 to 40 in good health. Sample: blood. The CDR3 region has the DNA TGTGCCAGCAGCGCCCAGGGGGTGGCAACTAATGAAAAACTGTTTTTT. Encoded protein: CASSAQGVATNEKLFF.